This T cell receptor beta chain was captured in a study of blood T cell repertoires in COVID-19. For the study at large: Donors in the United States, Italy and Spain gave samples during acute or convalescent COVID-19. From T cells, B-cell-depleted T cells, or PBMCs came the material, which was cDNA or gDNA.

This CDR3 has 16 residues. V was pared by 4 bases and J by 5 bases, with 9 bases of the junction left unmatched. From germline, CDR1 is MGHRA and CDR2 YSYEKL. The data were produced by immunoSEQ multiplex PCR, yet TCRdb's version contains in-frame clones alone and is incomplete. The table lists 35,000 to 55,000 clones, about nine tenths of them singletons. This sequence was found in a human donor in a cohort sampled during active COVID-19. The sequencing input was peripheral blood. This chain uses TRBV4-1 with TRBJ2-3; 10 positions match TRBD2. The CDR3 nucleotides read TGCGCCAGCAGCCCTCAGAGCGGGAGGGCCGTAGATACGCAGTATTTT. Protein sequence: CASSPQSGRAVDTQYF.